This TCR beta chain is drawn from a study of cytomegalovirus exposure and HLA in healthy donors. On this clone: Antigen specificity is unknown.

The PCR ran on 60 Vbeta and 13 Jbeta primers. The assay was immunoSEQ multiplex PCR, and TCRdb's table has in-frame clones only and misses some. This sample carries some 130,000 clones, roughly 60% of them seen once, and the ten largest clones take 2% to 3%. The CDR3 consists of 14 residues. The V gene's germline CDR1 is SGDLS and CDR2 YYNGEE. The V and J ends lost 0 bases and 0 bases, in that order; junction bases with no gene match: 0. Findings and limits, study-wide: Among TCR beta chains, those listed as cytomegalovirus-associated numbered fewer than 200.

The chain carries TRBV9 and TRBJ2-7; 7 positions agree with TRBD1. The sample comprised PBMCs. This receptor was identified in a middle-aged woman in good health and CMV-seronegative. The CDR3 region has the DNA TGTGCCAGCAGCGTAGGGGACAGCTCCTACGAGCAGTACTTC. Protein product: CASSVGDSSYEQYF. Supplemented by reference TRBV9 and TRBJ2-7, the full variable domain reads DSGVTQTPKHLITATGQRVTLRCSPRSGDLSVYWYQQSLDQGLQFLIQYYNGEERAKGNILERFSAQQFPDLHSELNLSSLELGDSALYFCASSVGDSSYEQYFGPGTRLTVT.